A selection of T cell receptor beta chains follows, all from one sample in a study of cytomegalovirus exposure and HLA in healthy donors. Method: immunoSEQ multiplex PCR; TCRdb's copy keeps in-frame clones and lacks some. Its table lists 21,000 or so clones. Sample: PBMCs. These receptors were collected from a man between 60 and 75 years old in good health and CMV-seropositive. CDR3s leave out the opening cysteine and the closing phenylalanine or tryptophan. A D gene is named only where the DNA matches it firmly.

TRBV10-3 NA AISETVGGQETQY
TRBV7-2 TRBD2 ASSPGRPGGVYEQY
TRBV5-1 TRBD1 ASSVSFGTGEETQY
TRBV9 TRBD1 ASSGRQGQETQY
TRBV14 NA ASSRTDNEKLF
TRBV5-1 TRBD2 ASSLVSGGGETQY
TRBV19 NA ASSIGRENQPQH
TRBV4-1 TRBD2 ASSQRLAGNQENQY
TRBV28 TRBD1 ASSSTRTGSYEQY
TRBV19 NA ASRREASYNEQF
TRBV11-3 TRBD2 ASSFSGRAGIGELF
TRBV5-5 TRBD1 ASSPRTGGVPEAF
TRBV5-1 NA ASSLWGVGGMETQY
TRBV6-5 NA ASRMGPTNEKLF
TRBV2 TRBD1 ASSTDRGHQPQH
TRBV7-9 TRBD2 ASSWAGGSDNEQF
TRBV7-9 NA ASSFSVTGANVLT
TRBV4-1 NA ASSQDGDYEQY
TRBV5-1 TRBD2 ASTRRLAGGGTDTQY
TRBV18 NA ASSPQGSQPQH
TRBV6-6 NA ASSSCGSGCEQY
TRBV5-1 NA ASRRDYGYT
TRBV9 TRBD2 ASSVSGRGHNEQF
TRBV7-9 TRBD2 ASRATRGVYEQY
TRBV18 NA ASSPSREQAYEQY